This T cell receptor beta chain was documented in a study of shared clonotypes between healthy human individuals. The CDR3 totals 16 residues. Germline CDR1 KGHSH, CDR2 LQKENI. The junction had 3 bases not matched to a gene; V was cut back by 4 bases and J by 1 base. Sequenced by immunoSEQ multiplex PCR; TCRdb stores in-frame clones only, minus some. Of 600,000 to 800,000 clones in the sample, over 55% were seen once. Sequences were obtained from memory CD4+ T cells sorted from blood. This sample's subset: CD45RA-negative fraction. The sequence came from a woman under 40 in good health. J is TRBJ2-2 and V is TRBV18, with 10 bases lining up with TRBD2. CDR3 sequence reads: CASSRIAGGNTGELFF. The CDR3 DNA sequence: TGTGCCAGCTCACGGATAGCGGGAGGGAACACCGGGGAGCTGTTTTTT. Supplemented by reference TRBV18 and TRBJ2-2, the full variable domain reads NAGVMQNPRHLVRRRGQEARLRCSPMKGHSHVYWYRQLPEEGLKFMVYLQKENIIDESGMPKERFSAEFPKEGPSILRIQQVVRGDSAAYFCASSRIAGGNTGELFFGEGSRLTVL.